The rows below give T cell receptor beta chains drawn from one sample of a study of somatic mutations in cytotoxic T cells in rheumatoid arthritis. The data were produced by immunoSEQ multiplex PCR, yet TCRdb's version contains in-frame clones alone and is incomplete. The table shows 20,000 to 25,000 clones, with approximately 86% occurring only once. The sample was CD8+ T cells sorted from blood. The receptors here all came from a woman aged 50 to 60 in good health. The CDR3 runs from the conserved cysteine through the conserved F or W. The D gene is left open where the match is weak. Clone sizes are given selectively: once, few, many, or a class where the clone is expanded.

j_gene: TRBJ2-1; d_gene: NA; v_gene: TRBV10-1; abundance: large; CDR3aa: CASSEDGNGGEQFF; CDR3nt: TGCGCCAGCAGCGAGGACGGAAACGGCGGTGAGCAGTTCTTC
j_gene: TRBJ1-1; d_gene: NA; v_gene: TRBV6-6; abundance: NA; CDR3aa: CASSLGANTEAFF; CDR3nt: TGTGCCAGCAGTCTCGGAGCCAACACTGAAGCTTTCTTT
j_gene: TRBJ2-1; d_gene: TRBD1; v_gene: TRBV7-9; abundance: NA; CDR3aa: CASSFLTGGEDNEQFF; CDR3nt: TGTGCCAGCAGCTTCTTGACAGGGGGCGAGGACAATGAGCAGTTCTTC
j_gene: TRBJ2-1; d_gene: TRBD2; v_gene: TRBV10-3; abundance: NA; CDR3aa: CAVSSGGDNEQFF; CDR3nt: TGTGCCGTCTCTAGCGGGGGGGACAATGAGCAGTTCTTC
j_gene: TRBJ1-1; d_gene: NA; v_gene: TRBV6-6; abundance: NA; CDR3aa: CASRGGGSTEAFF; CDR3nt: TGTGCCAGCAGGGGAGGGGGGAGTACTGAAGCTTTCTTT
j_gene: TRBJ1-4; d_gene: TRBD1; v_gene: TRBV4-1; abundance: NA; CDR3aa: CASSQDSGTASEKLFF; CDR3nt: TGCGCCAGCAGCCAAGACTCCGGGACAGCAAGCGAAAAACTGTTTTTT
j_gene: TRBJ1-1; d_gene: NA; v_gene: TRBV10-3; abundance: NA; CDR3aa: CAISESEGRRRKAFF; CDR3nt: TGTGCCATCAGTGAGTCGGAGGGTAGAAGGCGCAAAGCTTTCTTT
j_gene: TRBJ2-7; d_gene: NA; v_gene: TRBV5-8; abundance: NA; CDR3aa: CASSLSSRGNYEQYF; CDR3nt: TGTGCCAGCAGCTTGAGTTCTCGCGGGAACTACGAGCAGTACTTC
j_gene: TRBJ2-3; d_gene: TRBD2; v_gene: TRBV5-4; abundance: NA; CDR3aa: CASSVKGLAIHTDTQYF; CDR3nt: TGTGCCAGCAGCGTTAAGGGACTAGCGATCCACACAGATACGCAGTATTTT
j_gene: TRBJ1-1; d_gene: NA; v_gene: TRBV4-3; abundance: NA; CDR3aa: CASSQEEWAGTEAFF; CDR3nt: TGCGCCAGCAGCCAAGAGGAATGGGCAGGCACTGAAGCTTTCTTT
j_gene: TRBJ2-2; d_gene: TRBD1; v_gene: TRBV6-6; abundance: NA; CDR3aa: CASSSDRGLDTGELFF; CDR3nt: TGTGCCAGCAGTAGCGACAGGGGGCTTGACACCGGGGAGCTGTTTTTT
j_gene: TRBJ2-2; d_gene: NA; v_gene: TRBV27; abundance: once; CDR3aa: CASGAAGTGELFF; CDR3nt: TGTGCCAGCGGGGCAGCGGGCACCGGGGAGCTGTTTTTT
j_gene: TRBJ2-5; d_gene: TRBD1; v_gene: TRBV6-6; abundance: NA; CDR3aa: CASSYVSGQGDETQYF; CDR3nt: TGTGCCAGCAGTTACGTTTCCGGACAGGGCGATGAGACCCAGTACTTC
j_gene: TRBJ2-1; d_gene: NA; v_gene: TRBV7-8; abundance: NA; CDR3aa: CASSLRGSSYNEQFF; CDR3nt: TGTGCCAGCAGCTTAAGGGGGAGCTCCTACAATGAGCAGTTCTTC
j_gene: TRBJ2-3; d_gene: TRBD2; v_gene: TRBV9; abundance: NA; CDR3aa: CASSITGTSAPDTQYF; CDR3nt: TGTGCCAGCAGCATAACCGGGACTAGCGCCCCGGATACGCAGTATTTT
j_gene: TRBJ2-5; d_gene: NA; v_gene: TRBV5-8; abundance: NA; CDR3aa: CASSANRGGRETQYF; CDR3nt: TGTGCCAGCAGCGCCAACAGGGGAGGTAGAGAGACCCAGTACTTC
j_gene: TRBJ1-4; d_gene: TRBD1; v_gene: TRBV10-3; abundance: NA; CDR3aa: CAIGDSATNEKLFF; CDR3nt: TGTGCCATCGGGGACAGTGCAACTAATGAAAAACTGTTTTTT
j_gene: TRBJ2-7; d_gene: NA; v_gene: TRBV4-3; abundance: NA; CDR3aa: CASSQGTSYEQYF; CDR3nt: TGCGCCAGCAGCCAAGGGACCTCCTACGAGCAGTACTTC
j_gene: TRBJ1-1; d_gene: NA; v_gene: TRBV6-6; abundance: NA; CDR3aa: CASTSALNAEAFF; CDR3nt: TGTGCCAGCACCTCAGCCTTGAACGCTGAAGCTTTCTTT
j_gene: TRBJ1-4; d_gene: TRBD1; v_gene: TRBV28; abundance: NA; CDR3aa: CASSLAQGRGEKLFF; CDR3nt: TGTGCCAGCAGTTTGGCACAGGGGCGAGGGGAAAAACTGTTTTTT
j_gene: TRBJ1-3; d_gene: NA; v_gene: TRBV14; abundance: NA; CDR3aa: CASSPRDIQISGNTIYF; CDR3nt: TGTGCCAGCAGCCCAAGGGACATCCAAATCTCTGGAAACACCATATATTTT
j_gene: TRBJ2-3; d_gene: TRBD2; v_gene: TRBV7-2; abundance: NA; CDR3aa: CASSLLIAGGPTGRTQYF; CDR3nt: TGTGCCAGCAGCTTATTAATAGCGGGGGGACCGACGGGCCGGACGCAGTATTTT
j_gene: TRBJ1-1; d_gene: NA; v_gene: TRBV19; abundance: once; CDR3aa: CASSMAVNTEAFF; CDR3nt: TGTGCCAGTAGTATGGCGGTGAACACTGAAGCTTTCTTT
j_gene: TRBJ1-2; d_gene: TRBD1; v_gene: TRBV10-2; abundance: NA; CDR3aa: CASSDDQGARNYGYTF; CDR3nt: TGCGCCAGCAGTGATGACCAGGGGGCCAGAAACTATGGCTACACCTTC
j_gene: TRBJ1-5; d_gene: NA; v_gene: TRBV7-9; abundance: NA; CDR3aa: CASSQANQPQHF; CDR3nt: TGTGCCAGCAGCCAGGCCAATCAGCCCCAGCATTTT
j_gene: TRBJ2-2; d_gene: NA; v_gene: TRBV10-3; abundance: NA; CDR3aa: CAIRETVGGRGGELFF; CDR3nt: TGTGCCATCAGGGAGACAGTTGGGGGCAGGGGCGGGGAGCTGTTTTTT
j_gene: TRBJ2-1; d_gene: NA; v_gene: TRBV2; abundance: NA; CDR3aa: CASSDGPPSSYNEQFF; CDR3nt: TGTGCCAGCAGTGATGGACCCCCGAGTTCCTACAATGAGCAGTTCTTC
j_gene: TRBJ1-5; d_gene: NA; v_gene: TRBV7-2; abundance: medium-sized; CDR3aa: CASSFGGGSGNQPQHF; CDR3nt: TGTGCCAGCAGCTTCGGTGGGGGAAGTGGCAATCAGCCCCAGCATTTT
j_gene: TRBJ1-6; d_gene: TRBD1; v_gene: TRBV6-1; abundance: NA; CDR3aa: CASSEGTGNSPLHF; CDR3nt: TGTGCCAGCAGTGAAGGGACAGGGAATTCACCCCTCCACTTT
j_gene: TRBJ2-6; d_gene: NA; v_gene: TRBV27; abundance: NA; CDR3aa: CASHPVPGANVLTF; CDR3nt: TGTGCCAGCCATCCCGTACCTGGGGCCAACGTCCTGACTTTC
j_gene: TRBJ2-5; d_gene: TRBD2; v_gene: TRBV7-9; abundance: NA; CDR3aa: CASSLSPGGEWETQYF; CDR3nt: TGTGCCAGCAGCTTATCGCCCGGGGGGGAGTGGGAGACCCAGTACTTC
j_gene: TRBJ2-5; d_gene: NA; v_gene: TRBV4-1; abundance: NA; CDR3aa: CASSQELVGFEETQYF; CDR3nt: TGCGCCAGCAGCCAAGAGTTAGTGGGGTTCGAGGAGACCCAGTACTTC
j_gene: TRBJ2-3; d_gene: NA; v_gene: TRBV19; abundance: NA; CDR3aa: CASGTAGGVDTQYF; CDR3nt: TGTGCCAGTGGGACTGCGGGCGGTGTGGATACGCAGTATTTT
j_gene: TRBJ1-1; d_gene: NA; v_gene: TRBV6-6; abundance: NA; CDR3aa: CASSYSDTEAFF; CDR3nt: TGTGCCAGCAGTTACTCGGACACTGAAGCTTTCTTT
j_gene: TRBJ1-5; d_gene: NA; v_gene: TRBV6-6; abundance: NA; CDR3aa: CASSYDGGGNQPQHF; CDR3nt: TGTGCCAGCAGTTATGACGGGGGAGGGAATCAGCCCCAGCATTTT
j_gene: TRBJ1-5; d_gene: NA; v_gene: TRBV10-2; abundance: NA; CDR3aa: CASRGGHSLQPQHF; CDR3nt: TGCGCCAGCAGAGGGGGACATTCTCTACAGCCCCAGCATTTT
j_gene: TRBJ1-6; d_gene: NA; v_gene: TRBV4-1; abundance: NA; CDR3aa: CASSQDPMSSYNSPLHF; CDR3nt: TGCGCCAGCAGCCAGGACCCAATGAGCTCCTATAATTCACCCCTCCACTTT
j_gene: TRBJ2-1; d_gene: NA; v_gene: TRBV11-3; abundance: NA; CDR3aa: CASSSDGNEQFF; CDR3nt: TGTGCCAGCAGCTCGGACGGCAATGAGCAGTTCTTC
j_gene: TRBJ2-1; d_gene: TRBD2; v_gene: TRBV14; abundance: NA; CDR3aa: CASSQDDRLAGVIFNEQFF; CDR3nt: TGTGCCAGCAGCCAAGACGACCGCCTAGCGGGGGTGATTTTCAATGAGCAGTTCTTC
j_gene: TRBJ2-5; d_gene: NA; v_gene: TRBV18; abundance: NA; CDR3aa: CASSPKEIVETQYF; CDR3nt: TGTGCCAGCTCACCAAAGGAAATTGTGGAGACCCAGTACTTC
j_gene: TRBJ2-3; d_gene: NA; v_gene: TRBV2; abundance: once; CDR3aa: CASSEEGLGSDTQYF; CDR3nt: TGTGCCAGCAGTGAAGAGGGATTAGGGTCAGATACGCAGTATTTT
j_gene: TRBJ1-6; d_gene: NA; v_gene: TRBV5-8; abundance: NA; CDR3aa: CASSLGAVYNSPLHF; CDR3nt: TGTGCCAGCAGCTTGGGGGCCGTCTATAATTCACCCCTCCACTTT
j_gene: TRBJ2-1; d_gene: TRBD2; v_gene: TRBV5-4; abundance: once; CDR3aa: CASSLLAGAYNEQFF; CDR3nt: TGTGCCAGCAGTTTACTAGCGGGGGCCTACAATGAGCAGTTCTTC
j_gene: TRBJ2-1; d_gene: NA; v_gene: TRBV6-6; abundance: NA; CDR3aa: CASSYAGYNEQFF; CDR3nt: TGTGCCAGCAGTTACGCGGGCTACAATGAGCAGTTCTTC
j_gene: TRBJ2-3; d_gene: NA; v_gene: TRBV4-3; abundance: NA; CDR3aa: CASSPGGSGVSTDTQYF; CDR3nt: TGCGCCAGCAGCCCAGGGGGTAGCGGGGTTAGCACAGATACGCAGTATTTT
j_gene: TRBJ2-5; d_gene: NA; v_gene: TRBV6-6; abundance: NA; CDR3aa: CASSKGPGEETQYF; CDR3nt: TGTGCCAGCAGTAAGGGACCCGGGGAGGAGACCCAGTACTTC
j_gene: TRBJ1-6; d_gene: TRBD1; v_gene: TRBV14; abundance: few; CDR3aa: CASSQGQGASPYNSPLHF; CDR3nt: TGTGCCAGCAGTCAAGGACAGGGGGCTTCCCCCTATAATTCACCCCTCCACTTT
j_gene: TRBJ2-3; d_gene: NA; v_gene: TRBV28; abundance: NA; CDR3aa: CASSSIRDSPRDTQYF; CDR3nt: TGTGCCAGCAGTTCGATCCGGGACTCACCGAGGGATACGCAGTATTTT
j_gene: TRBJ2-1; d_gene: TRBD2; v_gene: TRBV2; abundance: NA; CDR3aa: CASSEGSQRGPYNEQFF; CDR3nt: TGTGCCAGCAGTGAAGGGTCCCAGCGGGGGCCTTACAATGAGCAGTTCTTC
j_gene: TRBJ1-2; d_gene: TRBD1; v_gene: TRBV6-1; abundance: once; CDR3aa: CASSDRGVYGYTF; CDR3nt: TGTGCCAGCAGCGACAGGGGGGTCTATGGCTACACCTTC
j_gene: TRBJ2-5; d_gene: NA; v_gene: TRBV5-6; abundance: NA; CDR3aa: CASSRQVRAETQYF; CDR3nt: TGTGCCAGCAGCCGACAGGTCCGGGCGGAGACCCAGTACTTC
j_gene: TRBJ2-1; d_gene: TRBD1; v_gene: TRBV27; abundance: NA; CDR3aa: CASSLSPLAGGYNEQFF; CDR3nt: TGTGCCAGCAGTTTATCCCCCCTCGCAGGGGGTTACAATGAGCAGTTCTTC
j_gene: TRBJ1-1; d_gene: TRBD1; v_gene: TRBV27; abundance: NA; CDR3aa: CASSLVRDRGNTEAFF; CDR3nt: TGTGCCAGCAGTTTAGTAAGGGACAGGGGGAACACTGAAGCTTTCTTT
j_gene: TRBJ2-7; d_gene: TRBD1; v_gene: TRBV5-8; abundance: NA; CDR3aa: CASSNPRTGIYEQYF; CDR3nt: TGTGCCAGCAGCAACCCCCGGACAGGGATCTACGAGCAGTACTTC
j_gene: TRBJ1-2; d_gene: NA; v_gene: TRBV9; abundance: NA; CDR3aa: CASSAWQGLGYTF; CDR3nt: TGTGCCAGCAGCGCTTGGCAGGGCCTTGGCTACACCTTC
j_gene: TRBJ1-5; d_gene: NA; v_gene: TRBV4-3; abundance: NA; CDR3aa: CASSPTGFSDQPQHF; CDR3nt: TGCGCCAGCAGCCCGACAGGCTTTAGCGATCAGCCCCAGCATTTT
j_gene: TRBJ1-2; d_gene: NA; v_gene: TRBV4-3; abundance: NA; CDR3aa: CASSQDPRRGVHGYTF; CDR3nt: TGCGCCAGCAGCCAAGATCCCCGCAGGGGTGTTCATGGCTACACCTTC
j_gene: TRBJ1-1; d_gene: NA; v_gene: TRBV27; abundance: NA; CDR3aa: CASSYTGRGNMNTEAFF; CDR3nt: TGTGCCAGCAGCTATACCGGCAGGGGTAATATGAACACTGAAGCTTTCTTT
j_gene: TRBJ2-2; d_gene: NA; v_gene: TRBV6-5; abundance: NA; CDR3aa: CASSYGITGELFF; CDR3nt: TGTGCCAGCAGTTACGGTATCACCGGGGAGCTGTTTTTT